The T cell receptor (beta chain) under discussion was sequenced for a study of cytomegalovirus exposure and HLA in healthy donors. The CDR3 has 16 residues. The germline gives CDR1 MDHEN, CDR2 SYDVKM. The trim removed 4 bases at V and 2 bases at J, leaving 9 bases unmatched. The PCR made use of 60 Vbeta and 13 Jbeta primers. Here immunoSEQ multiplex PCR was the method, and the copy in TCRdb shows in-frame clones only, minus some. The sample records 150,000 to 200,000 clones, approximately 85% being singletons. V and J are TRBV28 and TRBJ2-3, with 7 bases matching TRBD1. The clonotype was recovered from a girl aged 2 to 9 in good health and CMV-seropositive. Specimen: PBMCs. CDR3 loop: CASSSTGTAFTDTQYF. CDR3 in DNA: TGTGCCAGCAGTTCAACCGGGACAGCTTTCACAGATACGCAGTATTTT.